This paragraph covers one TCR beta chain sequence. Its antigen is unidentified. The CDR3 sequence is 14 residues long. Germline values: CDR1 SQVTM, CDR2 ANQGSEA. The data were obtained in a study of T cells expressing NK-cell markers. Whole-study context: Sequenced donors, eight in total, included seven who were HCMV-seropositive and one who was seronegative. Study-level findings and limits: In a group of about 6 donors, dominant NKG2C+ clonotypes represented 1.0-7.0% of CD8+ T cells. The same clonotypes also predominated in the CD3+CD56-NKG2C+ fraction of several donors.

Following a re-call of the 5' RACE reads, TCRdb has one entry per CDR3 protein and lacks DNA. This sample's table has about half a million distinct CDR3 sequences. Sequences were obtained from blood T cells: a sorted CD56 or NKG2C T cell subset, CD4+ or CD8+ T cells, or bulk PBMC T cells (not recorded which). This sequence originates from a woman in her forties or fifties in good health. This rearrangement joins TRBV29-1 to TRBJ2-5; absent DNA, TCRdb's TRBD2 call cannot be checked. The chain's CDR3 is CSVRGAGGTETQYF.